These T cell receptor beta chains were read from a single sample in a study of regulatory T cells in long-lasting Graves disease. TCRdb redid the calling of the multiplex PCR reads with MiXCR, one entry per CDR3 protein. The sample has about 430,000 distinct CDR3 sequences; roughly a fifth are singletons. The sequencing here drew on peripheral blood mononuclear cells (PBMCs), taken when the disease was refractory, from a patient treated with antithyroid drugs. The receptor set was obtained from a female donor with Graves disease. Both conserved end residues are part of each CDR3. A D gene is named only where the DNA matches it firmly. For some rows the clone size is stated as once, few or many, or as a class when expanded; others skip it.

TRBJ2-5 | few | . | TRBV7-3 | CASSPVAAMAETQYF | TGTGCCAGCAGCCCCGTCGCGGCGATGGCGGAGACCCAGTACTTC
TRBJ1-4 | many | . | TRBV6-5 | CASSSPDGEVELFF | TGTGCCAGCAGTTCCCCGGACGGCGAGGTAGAACTGTTTTTT
TRBJ2-2 | many | TRBD2 | TRBV2 | CASRGLAGVMYTGELFF | TGTGCCAGCAGGGGACTAGCGGGAGTTATGTACACCGGGGAGCTGTTTTTT
TRBJ2-7 | many | TRBD2 | TRBV20-1 | CSAKKAGGNEQYF | TGCAGTGCAAAAAAAGCGGGAGGAAACGAGCAGTACTTC
TRBJ2-2 | many | . | TRBV7-2 | CASSLGYNTGELFF | TGTGCCAGCAGCTTAGGGTATAACACCGGGGAGCTGTTTTTT
TRBJ1-1 | many | . | TRBV2 | CASSEQDPNTEAFF | TGTGCCAGCAGCGAACAGGATCCGAACACTGAAGCTTTCTTT
TRBJ1-3 | . | . | TRBV7-9 | CASSLAGDTIYF | TGTGCCAGCAGCTTAGCCGGGGACACCATATATTTT
TRBJ1-1 | many | TRBD1 | TRBV2 | CASQFRDRNTEAFF | TGTGCCAGCCAATTCCGGGACAGGAACACTGAAGCTTTCTTT
TRBJ2-3 | . | TRBD2 | TRBV28 | CASSSLGLVTQYF | TGTGCCAGCAGTTCCCTGGGACTAGTCACGCAGTATTTT
TRBJ1-5 | . | . | TRBV30 | CAWSQQGDQPQHF | TGTGCCTGGAGCCAACAGGGTGATCAGCCCCAGCATTTT
TRBJ2-7 | many | TRBD2 | TRBV28 | CASSAPGLAGDEQYF | TGTGCCAGCAGTGCTCCTGGACTAGCGGGGGACGAGCAGTACTTC
TRBJ1-1 | once | TRBD1 | TRBV9 | CASSGQGANTEAFF | TGTGCCAGCAGCGGACAGGGGGCGAACACTGAAGCTTTCTTT
TRBJ1-2 | many | TRBD1 | TRBV2 | CASVLQGQLNYGYTF | TGTGCCAGCGTGCTACAGGGGCAACTCAACTATGGCTACACCTTC
TRBJ2-1 | few | TRBD2 | TRBV9 | CASSVATSGLYNEQFF | TGTGCCAGCAGCGTAGCGACTAGCGGACTTTACAATGAGCAGTTCTTC
TRBJ1-1 | many | . | TRBV28 | CASSLFQGVTEAFF | TGTGCCAGCAGTTTATTTCAGGGAGTCACTGAAGCTTTCTTT
TRBJ1-5 | few | TRBD1 | TRBV28 | CASTKTGAYSNQPQHF | TGTGCCAGCACTAAAACAGGGGCTTATAGCAATCAGCCCCAGCATTTT
TRBJ2-5 | many | . | TRBV29-1 | CSVEDPDEGVQETQYF | TGCAGCGTTGAAGATCCTGACGAAGGGGTCCAAGAGACCCAGTACTTC
TRBJ1-2 | . | . | TRBV4-1 | CASSHSRTVGYGYTF | TGCGCCAGCAGCCACAGTCGGACAGTAGGCTATGGCTACACCTTC
TRBJ2-5 | few | . | TRBV10-3 | CAIGDTPQETQYF | TGTGCCATCGGGGACACACCACAAGAGACCCAGTACTTC
TRBJ1-5 | . | . | TRBV6-1 | CASTREDSNQPQHF | TGTGCCAGCACTCGAGAGGATAGCAATCAGCCCCAGCATTTT
TRBJ2-2 | few | . | TRBV7-9 | CASSRSSDTGELFF | TGTGCCAGCAGTAGGTCCTCGGACACCGGGGAGCTGTTTTTT
TRBJ2-2 | many | . | TRBV12-3/TRBV12-4 | CASISDRDTGELFF | TGTGCCAGCATCTCGGACAGAGACACCGGGGAGCTGTTTTTT
TRBJ2-1 | . | . | TRBV7-9 | CASSLVVGGTNEQFF | TGTGCCAGCAGCTTAGTGGTGGGAGGTACTAATGAGCAGTTCTTC
TRBJ1-2 | few | . | TRBV19 | CASSRGDVGYTF | TGTGCCAGTAGTAGAGGGGACGTTGGCTACACCTTC
TRBJ2-7 | . | TRBD2 | TRBV7-2 | CASSPTSGFEQYF | TGTGCCAGCAGCCCAACTAGCGGGTTCGAGCAGTACTTC
TRBJ2-5 | few | . | TRBV4-1 | CASSHATGGPLETQYF | TGCGCCAGCAGCCATGCTACAGGAGGGCCCTTAGAGACCCAGTACTTC
TRBJ1-4 | many | . | TRBV15 | CATSRDGREMRF | TGTGCCACCAGCAGAGATGGCAGGGAGATGCGTTTT
TRBJ2-6 | many | . | TRBV28 | CASSLWTLHSGANVLTF | TGTGCCAGCAGTTTATGGACCCTCCACTCTGGGGCCAACGTCCTGACTTTC
TRBJ1-1 | many | . | TRBV27 | CASSFTGAFAEAFF | TGTGCCAGCAGTTTTACGGGGGCTTTTGCTGAAGCTTTCTTT
TRBJ2-7 | few | . | TRBV20-1 | CSAIGNSYEQYF | TGCAGTGCTATCGGAAATTCCTACGAGCAGTACTTC
TRBJ1-5 | . | . | TRBV19 | CASSAETGRRQPQHF | TGTGCCAGTAGTGCAGAAACAGGGAGACGTCAGCCCCAGCATTTT
TRBJ2-2 | few | TRBD2 | TRBV20-1 | CSAPNSAGGNTGELFF | TGCAGTGCTCCCAACTCCGCGGGAGGCAACACCGGGGAGCTGTTTTTT
TRBJ1-5 | . | TRBD1 | TRBV30 | CAWSVPGTGIQPQHF | TGTGCCTGGAGTGTACCGGGGACAGGAATTCAGCCCCAGCATTTT
TRBJ1-2 | many | TRBD1 | TRBV10-3 | CAISPGQGDRGYTF | TGTGCCATCAGTCCGGGACAGGGTGATCGTGGCTACACCTTC
TRBJ1-5 | many | . | TRBV28 | CASSFWGYSNQPQHF | TGTGCCAGCAGTTTCTGGGGTTATAGCAATCAGCCCCAGCATTTT
TRBJ2-1 | . | . | TRBV20-1 | CSAYQQTYYNEQFF | TGCAGTGCTTACCAGCAGACGTATTACAATGAGCAGTTCTTC
TRBJ1-1 | . | . | TRBV27 | CASFRGAEAFF | TGTGCCAGTTTCAGGGGCGCTGAAGCTTTCTTT